The entry that follows covers one TCR beta chain sequence. Its specificity is not known. In preparing each TCR library, about 3.5 ug of total RNA was used. The template-switching step introduced UMIs that carried a 6-nucleotide sample barcode. cDNA encoding TCRalpha and TCRbeta underwent two nested PCRs of 16 and 9 cycles, each of which was followed by bead purification. TCRdb reprocessed the 5' RACE reads and reports one entry per CDR3 protein, with no DNA. This sample carries tens of thousands of distinct CDR3 sequences, with approximately 7.4% going to the ten biggest clones. The data were obtained in a study of monozygotic twins with inflammatory bowel disease. Findings and limits, study-wide: Twin pairs that were concordant did not differ from discordant pairs in repertoire similarity, possibly from limited power.

Germline values: CDR1 LGHDT, CDR2 YNNKEL (reference sequence). CDR3 size: 14 residues. Material for sequencing was blood. The TCR was taken from a human donor with ulcerative colitis or Crohn's disease, or a healthy co-twin of an affected twin (not recorded which). V is TRBV3-1 and J is TRBJ1-2; the D call from TCRdb, TRBD1, cannot be confirmed without DNA. This CDR3 reads CASSQDKQGYGYTF.